Sequencing of this T cell receptor beta chain was carried out in a study of cytomegalovirus exposure and HLA in healthy donors. Primers: 60 Vbeta forward and 13 Jbeta reverse. Some clones are missing from TCRdb's copy, which holds only in-frame ones; the method was immunoSEQ multiplex PCR. The sample has over 80,000 clones, roughly 82% seen once. Points from the study as a whole: The authors enumerated roughly 180 TCR beta chains as linked to cytomegalovirus. Presence/absence comparisons presumed near-even sequencing depth among donors.

The CDR3 length is 18 residues. V was pared by 3 bases and J by 0 bases, with 11 bases of the junction left unmatched. CDR1 and CDR2 from the germline V gene are SGHTA and FQGNSA. Note on this clone: Antigen specificity is unknown.

The origin of this receptor is a man aged 25 to 40 in good health and CMV-seropositive. Material for sequencing was PBMCs. The rearrangement links TRBV7-2 to TRBJ1-5; TRBD1 matches 7 bases. CDR3 loop: CASSFIGGQFYSNQPQHF. In DNA form, the CDR3 reads TGTGCCAGCAGCTTTATCGGGGGACAGTTCTATAGCAATCAGCCCCAGCATTTT. The complete variable domain, with remaining parts taken from reference TRBV7-2 and TRBJ1-5, reads GAGVSQSPSNKVTEKGKDVELRCDPISGHTALYWYRQSLGQGLEFLIYFQGNSAPDKSGLPSDRFSAERTGGSVSTLTIQRTQQEDSAVYLCASSFIGGQFYSNQPQHFGDGTRLSIL.